The 20 T cell receptor beta chains presented below share a single source sample, sequenced in a study of T cell responses to AZD1222 COVID-19 vaccine. Profiling relied on immunoSEQ multiplex PCR, and the TCRdb table lists in-frame clones only, not all of them. The sample carries about 130,000 clones, about 87% recorded once. Material: peripheral blood, obtained on day 0 of AZD1222 vaccination. The receptors were gathered from an adult in good health.

This chain joins TRBV23-1 and TRBJ1-3; TRBD1 matches at 7 bases. TRBV23-1 is classed as an ORF, of uncertain function. Trimming at V came to 0 bases and at J to 0 bases, leaving 8 bases not matched to a gene. The CDR3 is made up of 18 amino acids. CDR3 sequence reads: CASSQSGGTALSGNTIYF. The CDR3 DNA follows: TGCGCCAGCAGTCAATCGGGGGGGACAGCACTCTCTGGAAACACCATATATTTT.

V and J are TRBV29-1 and TRBJ1-5; no clear D gene. CDR1 is SQVTM and CDR2 is ANQGSEA in the germline V gene. With 6 bases removed from V and 4 bases from J, the gap between germline ends came to 13 bases. The CDR3 is 13 amino acids. Here the CDR3 reads CSVRSDGNQPQHF. In DNA, the CDR3 is TGCAGCGTCCGTTCTGACGGTAATCAGCCCCAGCATTTT.

The chain combines TRBV3-1 (or the pseudogene TRBV3-2) with TRBJ2-1, with D hard to call. Germline CDR1 reads LGHDT; CDR2 reads YNNKEL (reference sequence). V lost 3 bases and J 9 bases, leaving 6 bases between the germline ends. The CDR3 runs to 11 residues. CDR3 sequence: CASSQTSEQFF. The CDR3 coding sequence is TGTGCCAGCAGCCAGACCAGTGAGCAGTTCTTC.

V gene TRBV5-1 combines with J gene TRBJ1-2; D is uncertain. Germline CDR1 and CDR2: SGHRS and YFSETQ. The CDR3 contains 13 residues. Trimming removed 4 bases at V and 5 bases at J, with 12 bases between. The CDR3 sequence: CASSTTVGYGYTF. The CDR3 DNA reads as TGCGCCAGCAGCACAACAGTGGGGTATGGCTACACCTTC.

V gene TRBV5-1 combines with J gene TRBJ2-2; D is possibly TRBD1 or TRBD2 (5 bases each). Per germline, CDR1 SGHRS and CDR2 YFSETQ. This CDR3 region has 15 residues. V lost 6 bases and J lost 1, with 13 bases in between. CDR3 in DNA: TGCGCCAGCACTACCGGGACCGTGAACACCGGGGAGCTGTTTTTT. It encodes CASTTGTVNTGELFF.

V gene TRBV28 combines with J gene TRBJ1-1; perhaps TRBD1 as D (5 bases). The V gene lost 7 bases and the J gene lost 6 bases, with 18 bases spanning the gap. Germline assignment: CDR1 MDHEN and CDR2 SYDVKM. CDR3 length: 14 amino acids. The CDR3 sequence is CASITPLGGSEAFF. The DNA of the CDR3 is TGTGCCAGCATTACCCCCCTGGGGGGTTCTGAAGCTTTCTTT.

The chain uses TRBV5-4 and TRBJ1-2, with 7 bases fitting TRBD1. Germline-derived CDR1 and CDR2 are SGHNT and YYREEE (reference sequence). This CDR3 has 16 residues. V lost 4 bases, J lost 4 bases, and 13 bases stayed unmatched. The CDR3 bases are TGTGCCAGCAGCCCTGCGCGTGGAGGGGGCCTCTATGGCTACACCTTC. Its translation: CASSPARGGGLYGYTF.

The genes are TRBV5-1 and TRBJ1-1; D uncertain. Germline-derived CDR1 and CDR2 are SGHRS and YFSETQ. The CDR3 runs to 14 residues. V shed 1 base and J shed 2 bases, with 9 bases lying between them. The CDR3: CASSLNTANTEAFF. For the CDR3, the DNA is TGCGCCAGCAGCTTGAACACTGCTAACACTGAAGCTTTCTTT.

The chain recombines TRBV5-5 with TRBJ1-2; TRBD1 matches at 7 bases. This CDR3 contains 15 residues. Germline values: CDR1 SGHKS, CDR2 YYEKEE (reference sequence). The ends lost 3 bases at V and 6 bases at J; junction bases unmatched: 11. The DNA for the CDR3 is TGTGCCAGCAGCTACCCGGGACAGACGTGGAATGGCTACACCTTC. Its protein product is CASSYPGQTWNGYTF.

The rearrangement links TRBV18 to TRBJ2-1; D is unresolved. V lost 2 bases and J 9 bases, leaving 11 bases between the germline ends. The CDR3 loop spans 13 amino acids. The germline gives CDR1 KGHSH, CDR2 LQKENI. The DNA for the CDR3 is TGTGCCAGCTCACCAGGGTCCGTAAGTGAGCAGTTCTTC. Amino acid sequence: CASSPGSVSEQFF.

The chain is built from TRBV6-2 or TRBV6-3 and TRBJ1-5; the D gene is possibly TRBD1 (5 bases). V was cut by 5 bases and J by 4 bases, with 18 bases left in between. The length of the CDR3 is 16 residues. CDR1 is MNHEY, CDR2 SVGEGT, per germline. The CDR3 DNA reads as TGTGCCAGCAGTAATCCGGGACCTAGGGTAAATCAGCCCCAGCATTTT. It encodes CASSNPGPRVNQPQHF.

This clone was seen only once. This chain joins TRBV2 and TRBJ1-2; D is unclear. V lost 2 bases and J 1 base, leaving 11 bases between the germline ends. The CDR3 is 15 amino acids. From germline, CDR1 is SNHLY and CDR2 FYNNEI. The CDR3 region is CASSEYSANNYGYTF. CDR3 coding DNA: TGTGCCAGCAGTGAATATTCAGCTAATAACTATGGCTACACCTTC.

A single count supports this clone. The chain links TRBV10-2 to TRBJ2-3; tentatively, D is TRBD1 or TRBD2 (5 bases each). Trimming removed 11 bases at V and 0 bases at J, with 9 bases between. The CDR3 consists of 12 residues. Germline CDR1 WSHSY, CDR2 SAAADI. This CDR3 is CAGGSSTDTQYF. CDR3 nucleotide sequence: TGCGCCGGGGGATCTAGCACAGATACGCAGTATTTT.

The CDR3 spells CASSYRVGNTIYF. The CDR3 DNA sequence: TGTGCCAGCAGTTACAGGGTCGGAAACACCATATATTTT. The chain combines TRBV6-5 with TRBJ1-3; D gene ambiguous. CDR1 and CDR2 from the germline V gene are MNHEY and SVGAGI. Trimming left V 2 bases short and J 4 bases short, with 6 bases between. The CDR3 extends over 13 amino acids.

The CDR3 spells CASSFPAGNSYEQYF. The CDR3 nucleotides are TGTGCCAGCAGTTTTCCGGCCGGAAACTCCTACGAGCAGTACTTC. The chain has TRBV28 and TRBJ2-7; D is undetermined. Trimming left V 3 bases short and J 0 bases short, with 12 bases between. This CDR3 comprises 15 residues. Germline lookup yields CDR1 MDHEN and CDR2 SYDVKM.

The V and J genes are TRBV6-5 and TRBJ1-1; D remains ambiguous. Germline CDR1 is MNHEY and CDR2 is SVGAGI. V was shortened by 0 bases and J by 2 bases, with 7 bases between the two germline ends. The CDR3 contains 14 residues. The CDR3 sequence: CASSYSRINTEAFF. The DNA of the CDR3 is TGTGCCAGCAGTTACTCCAGGATTAACACTGAAGCTTTCTTT.

The chain couples TRBV6-2 or TRBV6-3 to TRBJ2-5; D gene uncertain. The CDR3 has 16 amino acids. V lost 2 bases and J lost 2, with 15 bases in between. The germline CDR1 and CDR2 sequences are MNHEY and SVGEGT. The CDR3 region is CASSYTSSTLQETQYF. Here the CDR3 DNA reads TGTGCCAGCAGTTACACATCGTCGACACTACAAGAGACCCAGTACTTC.

This chain uses TRBV7-9 with TRBJ1-3; D gene uncertain. The V end lost 7 bases, the J end lost 15 bases, and 16 bases lay between the germline ends. The CDR3 runs 11 residues. Germline CDR1 SEHNR, CDR2 FQNEAQ (reference sequence). The CDR3 DNA is TGTGCCAGCACGAACAGCGGCCCCCAATATTTT. Amino acid sequence: CASTNSGPQYF.

This CDR3 is CASGLPGDRLYGNTIYF. CDR3 nucleotides: TGTGCTAGTGGTTTGCCGGGGGACAGGCTTTACGGAAACACCATATATTTT. The chain uses TRBV12-5 and TRBJ1-3, with 8 bases identical to TRBD1. The CDR3 is 17 residues long. Germline lookup yields CDR1 LGHNT and CDR2 FRNRAP. V dropped 2 bases and J dropped 4; count of bases not matched to a gene: 10. Full variable domain (remainder filled in from reference TRBV12-5 and TRBJ1-3): DARVTQTPRHKVTEMGQEVTMRCQPILGHNTVFWYRQTMMQGLELLAYFRNRAPLDDSGMPKDRFSAEMPDATLATLKIQPSEPRDSAVYFCASGLPGDRLYGNTIYFGEGSWLTVV.

The rearrangement links TRBV7-9 to TRBJ1-3; no definite D call. Germline V gene lookup returns CDR1 SEHNR and CDR2 FQNEAQ (reference sequence). V lost 5 bases and J lost 0, with 8 bases in between. The CDR3 is 14 residues long. CDR3 sequence reads: CASSRTSSGNTIYF. In DNA form, the CDR3 reads TGTGCCAGCAGCCGGACTAGCTCTGGAAACACCATATATTTT.